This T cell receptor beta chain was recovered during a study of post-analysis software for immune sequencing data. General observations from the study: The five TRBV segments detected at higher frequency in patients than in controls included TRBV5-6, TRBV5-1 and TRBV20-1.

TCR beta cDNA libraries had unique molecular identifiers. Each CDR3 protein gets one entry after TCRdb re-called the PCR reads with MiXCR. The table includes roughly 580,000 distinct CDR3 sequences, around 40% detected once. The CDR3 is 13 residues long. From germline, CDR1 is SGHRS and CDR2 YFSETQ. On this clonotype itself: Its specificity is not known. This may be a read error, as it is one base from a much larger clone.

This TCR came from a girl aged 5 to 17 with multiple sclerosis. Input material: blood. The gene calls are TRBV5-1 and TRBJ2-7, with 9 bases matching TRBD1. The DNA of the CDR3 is TGCGTCAGCAGCGGGACAGGGATGGGGGAGCAGTACTTC. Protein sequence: CVSSGTGMGEQYF.